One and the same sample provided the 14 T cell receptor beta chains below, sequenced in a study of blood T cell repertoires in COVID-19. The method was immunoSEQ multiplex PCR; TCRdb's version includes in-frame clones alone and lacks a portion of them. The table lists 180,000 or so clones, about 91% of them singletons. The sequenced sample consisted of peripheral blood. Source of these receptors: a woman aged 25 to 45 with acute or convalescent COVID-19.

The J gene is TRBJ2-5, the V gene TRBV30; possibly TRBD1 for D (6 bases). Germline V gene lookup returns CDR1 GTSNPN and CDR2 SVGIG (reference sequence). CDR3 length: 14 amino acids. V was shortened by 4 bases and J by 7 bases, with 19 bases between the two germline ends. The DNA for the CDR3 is TGTGCCTGGAACGAGGTTACAGGGCTAGGGACCCAGTACTTC. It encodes CAWNEVTGLGTQYF.

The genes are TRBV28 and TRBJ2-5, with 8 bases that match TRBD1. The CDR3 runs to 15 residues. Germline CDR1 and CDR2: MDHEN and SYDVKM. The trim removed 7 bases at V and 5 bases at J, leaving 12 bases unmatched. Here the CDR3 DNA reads TGTGCCAGCACCAATCCCCAGGGGGCCGGGGAGACCCAGTACTTC. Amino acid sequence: CASTNPQGAGETQYF. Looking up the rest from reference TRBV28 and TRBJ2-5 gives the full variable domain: DVKVTQSSRYLVKRTGEKVFLECVQDMDHENMFWYRQDPGLGLRLIYFSYDVKMKEKGDIPEGYSVSREKKERFSLILESASTNQTSMYLCASTNPQGAGETQYFGPGTRLLVL.

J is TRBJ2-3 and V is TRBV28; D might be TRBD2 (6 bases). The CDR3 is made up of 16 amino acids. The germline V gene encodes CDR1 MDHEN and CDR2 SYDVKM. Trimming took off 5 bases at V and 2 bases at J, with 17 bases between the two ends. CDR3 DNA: TGTGCCAGCAGTAATACGGGAGTAGTCCCCACAGATACGCAGTATTTT. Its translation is CASSNTGVVPTDTQYF.

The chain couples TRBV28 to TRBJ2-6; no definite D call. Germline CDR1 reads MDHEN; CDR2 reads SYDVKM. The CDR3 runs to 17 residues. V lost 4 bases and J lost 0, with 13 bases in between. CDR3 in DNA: TGTGCCAGCAGTTGGGCGCGCTTTAGCTCTGGGGCCAACGTCCTGACTTTC. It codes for CASSWARFSSGANVLTF.

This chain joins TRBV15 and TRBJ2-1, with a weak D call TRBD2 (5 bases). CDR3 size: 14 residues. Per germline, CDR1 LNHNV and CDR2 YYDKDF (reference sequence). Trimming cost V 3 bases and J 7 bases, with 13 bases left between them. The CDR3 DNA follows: TGTGCCACCAGCAGGAGGGCCGATACGAATGAGCAGTTCTTC. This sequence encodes CATSRRADTNEQFF.

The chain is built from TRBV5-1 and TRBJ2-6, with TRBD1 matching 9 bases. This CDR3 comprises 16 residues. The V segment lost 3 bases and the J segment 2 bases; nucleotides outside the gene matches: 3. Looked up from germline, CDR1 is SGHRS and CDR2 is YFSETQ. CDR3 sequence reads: CASSSGQGTGANVLTF. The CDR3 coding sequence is TGCGCCAGCAGCTCGGGACAGGGAACTGGGGCCAACGTCCTGACTTTC.

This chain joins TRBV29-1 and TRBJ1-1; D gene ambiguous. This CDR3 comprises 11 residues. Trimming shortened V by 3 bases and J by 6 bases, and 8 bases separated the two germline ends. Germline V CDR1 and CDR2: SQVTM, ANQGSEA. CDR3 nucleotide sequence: TGCAGCGTTGATACTAACGCTGAAGCTTTCTTT. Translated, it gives CSVDTNAEAFF.

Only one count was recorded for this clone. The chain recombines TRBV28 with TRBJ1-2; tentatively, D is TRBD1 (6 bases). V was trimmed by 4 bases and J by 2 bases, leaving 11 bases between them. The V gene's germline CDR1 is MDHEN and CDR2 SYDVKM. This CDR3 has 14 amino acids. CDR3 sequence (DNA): TGTGCCAGCAGTTGGGGGGGGGCCAACTATGGCTACACCTTC. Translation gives CASSWGGANYGYTF.

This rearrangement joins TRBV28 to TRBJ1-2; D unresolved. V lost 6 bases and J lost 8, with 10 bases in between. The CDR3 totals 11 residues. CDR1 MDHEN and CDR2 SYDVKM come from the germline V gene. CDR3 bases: TGTGCCAGCAGCCCGCGGGTGGGCTACACCTTC. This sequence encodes CASSPRVGYTF.

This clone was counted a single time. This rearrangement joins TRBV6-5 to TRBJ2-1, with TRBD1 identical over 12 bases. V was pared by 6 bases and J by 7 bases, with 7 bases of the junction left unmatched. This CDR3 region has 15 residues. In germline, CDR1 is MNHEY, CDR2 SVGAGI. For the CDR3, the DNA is TGTGCCAGCAGGGGACGGGACAGGGGGCCGAATGAGCAGTTCTTC. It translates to CASRGRDRGPNEQFF.

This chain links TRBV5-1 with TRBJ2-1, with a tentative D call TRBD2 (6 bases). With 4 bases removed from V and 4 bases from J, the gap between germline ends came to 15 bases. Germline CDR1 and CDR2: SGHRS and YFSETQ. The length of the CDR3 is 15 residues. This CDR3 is CASSLDWEVYNEQFF. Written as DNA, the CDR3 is TGCGCCAGCAGCCTGGACTGGGAGGTTTACAATGAGCAGTTCTTC.

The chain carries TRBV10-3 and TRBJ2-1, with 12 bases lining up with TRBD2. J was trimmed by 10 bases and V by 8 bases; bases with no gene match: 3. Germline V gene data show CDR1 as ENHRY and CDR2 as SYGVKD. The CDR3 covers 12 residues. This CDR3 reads CAIGGTSGEQFF. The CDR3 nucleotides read TGTGCCATCGGAGGGACTAGCGGGGAGCAGTTCTTC.

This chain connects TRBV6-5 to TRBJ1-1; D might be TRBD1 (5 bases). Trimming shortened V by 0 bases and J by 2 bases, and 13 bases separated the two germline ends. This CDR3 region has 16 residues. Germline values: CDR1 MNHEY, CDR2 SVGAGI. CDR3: CASSYSMGGRNTEAFF. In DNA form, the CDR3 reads TGTGCCAGCAGTTACTCGATGGGGGGGAGAAACACTGAAGCTTTCTTT.

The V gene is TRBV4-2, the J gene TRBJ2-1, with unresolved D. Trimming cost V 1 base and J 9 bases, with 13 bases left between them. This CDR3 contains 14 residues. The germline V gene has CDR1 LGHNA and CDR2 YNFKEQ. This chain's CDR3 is CASSQGQVFGEQFF. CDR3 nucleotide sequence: TGTGCCAGCAGCCAAGGCCAGGTATTCGGTGAGCAGTTCTTC.